The T cell receptor beta chain described here comes from a study of graft-versus-host responses after intestinal transplantation. Study in general: Each recipient received anti-thymocyte globulin induction, then tacrolimus and steroids for about 3 years.

Only in-frame clones appear in the TCRdb table, and some are missing; sequencing was by immunoSEQ multiplex PCR. This table has 55,000 to 75,000 clones, about 87% appearing once. V was pared by 0 bases and J by 12 bases, with 12 bases between. CDR1 and CDR2 from the germline V gene are SEHNR and FQNEAQ (reference sequence). This CDR3 region has 13 residues. In regard to this clone: Its target is not known.

The rearrangement uses TRBV7-9 and TRBJ2-4, with a possible D match to TRBD2 (6 bases). The sequencing here drew on unstimulated CD4+ T cells sorted from spleen or lymph node cells, taken before transplant. This receptor was obtained from a human donor who was the organ donor for an intestinal transplant. CDR3 sequence: CASSLAPGRHQYF. The CDR3 DNA reads TGTGCCAGCAGCTTAGCGCCAGGGAGGCATCAGTACTTC.